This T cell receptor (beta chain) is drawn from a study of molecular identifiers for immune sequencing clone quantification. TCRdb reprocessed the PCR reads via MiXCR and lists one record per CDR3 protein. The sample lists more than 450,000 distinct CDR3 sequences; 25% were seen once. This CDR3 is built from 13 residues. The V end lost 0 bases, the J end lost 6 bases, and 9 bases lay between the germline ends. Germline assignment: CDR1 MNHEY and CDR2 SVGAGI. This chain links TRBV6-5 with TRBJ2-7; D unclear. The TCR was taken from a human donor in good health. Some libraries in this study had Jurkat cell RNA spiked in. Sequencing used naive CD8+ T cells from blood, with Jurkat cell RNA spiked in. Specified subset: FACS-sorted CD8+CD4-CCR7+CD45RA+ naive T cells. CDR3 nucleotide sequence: TGTGCCAGCAGTTACTCAGGGTATGGCGAGCAGTACTTC. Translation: CASSYSGYGEQYF.